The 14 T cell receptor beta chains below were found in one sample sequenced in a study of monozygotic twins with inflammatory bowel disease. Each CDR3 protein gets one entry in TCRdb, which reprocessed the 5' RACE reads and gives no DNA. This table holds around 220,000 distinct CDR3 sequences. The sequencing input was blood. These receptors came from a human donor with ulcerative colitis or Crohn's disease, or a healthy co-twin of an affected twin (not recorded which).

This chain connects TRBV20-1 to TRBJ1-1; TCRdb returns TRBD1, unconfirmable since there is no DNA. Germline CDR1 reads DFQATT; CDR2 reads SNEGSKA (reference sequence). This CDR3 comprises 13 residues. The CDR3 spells CSAREQGYTEAFF.

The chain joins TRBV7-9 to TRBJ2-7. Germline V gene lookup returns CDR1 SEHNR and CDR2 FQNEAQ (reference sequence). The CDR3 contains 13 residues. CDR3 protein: CASSQPTGYEQYF. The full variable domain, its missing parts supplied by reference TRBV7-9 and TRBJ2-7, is DTGVSQNPRHKITKRGQNVTFRCDPISEHNRLYWYRQTLGQGPEFLTYFQNEAQLEKSRLLSDRFSAERPKGSFSTLEIQRTEQGDSAMYLCASSQPTGYEQYFGPGTRLTVT.

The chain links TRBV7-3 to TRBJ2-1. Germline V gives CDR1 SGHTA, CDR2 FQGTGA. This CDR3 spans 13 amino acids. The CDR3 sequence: CASSRTLYNEHFF. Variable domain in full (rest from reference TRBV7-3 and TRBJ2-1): GAGVSQTPSNKVTEKGKYVELRCDPISGHTALYWYRQSLGQGPEFLIYFQGTGAADDSGLPNDRFFAVRPEGSVSTLKIQRTERGDSAVYLCASSRTLYNEHFFGPGTRLTVL.

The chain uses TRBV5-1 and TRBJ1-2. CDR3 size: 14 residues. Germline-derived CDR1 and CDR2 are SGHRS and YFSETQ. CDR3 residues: CASSAGYYDYGYTF.

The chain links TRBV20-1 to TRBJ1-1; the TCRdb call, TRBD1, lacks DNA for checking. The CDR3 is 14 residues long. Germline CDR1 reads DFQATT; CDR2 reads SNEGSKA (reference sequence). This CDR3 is CSARLQGKNTQAFF.

The CDR3 sequence: CSARGPRTELAKNIQYF. The chain is built from TRBV20-1 and TRBJ2-4; the D gene TCRdb calls, TRBD2, cannot be checked with no DNA. In germline, CDR1 is DFQATT, CDR2 SNEGSKA (reference sequence). The CDR3 spans 17 residues.

The CDR3 protein is CASTPRTGPLRNYGYTF. V usage is TRBV7-2 and J usage is TRBJ1-2; TCRdb returns TRBD1, unconfirmable since there is no DNA. The CDR3 is 17 residues long. Germline values: CDR1 SGHTA, CDR2 FQGNSA.

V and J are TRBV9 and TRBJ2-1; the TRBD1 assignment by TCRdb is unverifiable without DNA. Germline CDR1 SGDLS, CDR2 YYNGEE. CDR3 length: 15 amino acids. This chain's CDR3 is CASSGQGNSYNEQFF.

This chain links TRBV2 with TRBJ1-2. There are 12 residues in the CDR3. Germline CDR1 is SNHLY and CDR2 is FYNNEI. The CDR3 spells CASTAATLGYTF.

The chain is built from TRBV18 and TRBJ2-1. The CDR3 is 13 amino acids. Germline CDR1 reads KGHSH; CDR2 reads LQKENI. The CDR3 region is CASSPYRGEEQFF.

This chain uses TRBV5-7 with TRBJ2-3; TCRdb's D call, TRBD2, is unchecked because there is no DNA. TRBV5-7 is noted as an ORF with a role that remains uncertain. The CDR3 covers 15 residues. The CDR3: CASSLRLAVSDTQYF.

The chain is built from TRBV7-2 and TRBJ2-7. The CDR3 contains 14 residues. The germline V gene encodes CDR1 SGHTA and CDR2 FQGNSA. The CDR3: CASSLEPGPYEQYF.

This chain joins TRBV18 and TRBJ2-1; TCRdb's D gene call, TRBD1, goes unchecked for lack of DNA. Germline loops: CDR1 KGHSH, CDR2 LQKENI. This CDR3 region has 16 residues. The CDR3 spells CASSPPAQGAGNEQFF.

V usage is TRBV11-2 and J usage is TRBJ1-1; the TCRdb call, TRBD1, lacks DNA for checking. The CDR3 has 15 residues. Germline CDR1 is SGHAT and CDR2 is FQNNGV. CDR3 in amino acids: CASSSYQTGEMGAFF.